The rows below give T cell receptor beta chains drawn from one sample of a study of T cell responses to AZD1222 COVID-19 vaccine. Only in-frame clones appear in the TCRdb table, and some are missing; sequencing was by immunoSEQ multiplex PCR. The sample shows approximately 110,000 clones, 80% to 85% of them seen only once. The specimen comprised peripheral blood, sampled on day 0 of AZD1222 vaccination. These receptors were taken from an adult in good health. Each CDR3 is given with its conserved first and last residue. D genes are given only for firm matches. Not every row has a clone size; where given, it reads once, few, many or a size class.

>TRBJ2-7|NA|TRBV6-5|NA
CASSLDNYEQYF
TGTGCCAGCAGCCTGGACAACTACGAGCAGTACTTC
>TRBJ2-6|NA|TRBV7-9|NA
CASSSGGANVLTF
TGTGCCAGCAGCTCGGGAGGGGCCAACGTCCTGACTTTC
>TRBJ2-1|NA|TRBV9|NA
CASSVGHRDNEQFF
TGTGCCAGCAGCGTAGGGCATAGGGACAATGAGCAGTTCTTC
>TRBJ2-2|NA|TRBV2|NA
CASSASTGELFF
TGTGCCAGCAGTGCCAGCACCGGGGAGCTGTTTTTT
>TRBJ1-4|TRBD1|TRBV7-2|NA
CASSSTGGAREKLFF
TGTGCCAGCAGCTCAACAGGGGGCGCAAGGGAAAAACTGTTTTTT
>TRBJ2-1|TRBD2|TRBV5-1|NA
CATRATSGSNEQFF
TGCGCCACCCGGGCGACTAGCGGGAGCAATGAGCAGTTCTTC
>TRBJ2-5|TRBD2|TRBV7-2|NA
CASSWTSGGRETQYF
TGTGCCAGCAGCTGGACTAGCGGGGGGAGGGAGACCCAGTACTTC
>TRBJ1-1|TRBD1|TRBV29-1|NA
CSGQGSDTEAFF
TGCAGCGGACAGGGATCGGACACTGAAGCTTTCTTT
>TRBJ1-2|NA|TRBV24-1|NA
CATRDTREDYGYTF
TGTGCCACCAGAGATACCAGGGAGGACTATGGCTACACCTTC
>TRBJ1-6|NA|TRBV4-1|NA
CASSQEGTGYNSPLHF
TGCGCCAGCAGCCAAGAAGGTACCGGCTATAATTCACCCCTCCACTTT
>TRBJ2-2|NA|TRBV14|NA
CASSLLTGRWSTGELFF
TGTGCCAGCAGCCTTTTAACAGGGAGATGGAGCACCGGGGAGCTGTTTTTT
>TRBJ2-7|TRBD1|TRBV5-8|NA
CASSTGQGVGYEQYF
TGTGCCAGCAGCACCGGACAGGGAGTCGGCTACGAGCAGTACTTC
>TRBJ2-2|NA|TRBV7-2|NA
CASSLSYYVRSGELFF
TGTGCCAGCAGCTTAAGCTACTACGTTCGGAGCGGGGAGCTGTTTTTT
>TRBJ1-4|NA|TRBV12-1|NA
CASSFEGVIREKLFF
TGTGCCAGCAGCTTTGAAGGGGTTATTCGCGAAAAACTGTTTTTT
>TRBJ1-3|NA|TRBV5-8|NA
CASSLWSGSGNTIYF
TGTGCCAGCAGCCTTTGGTCGGGCTCTGGAAACACCATATATTTT
>TRBJ2-2|NA|TRBV19|NA
CASSMLGLELFF
TGTGCCAGTAGTATGCTCGGGTTGGAGCTGTTTTTT
>TRBJ1-6|NA|TRBV11-2|NA
CASSLGEESPLHF
TGTGCCAGCAGCTTAGGGGAAGAGTCACCCCTCCACTTT
>TRBJ1-4|TRBD1|TRBV5-4|once
CASSLERGRNKLFF
TGTGCCAGCAGCTTGGAAAGGGGGCGCAACAAACTGTTTTTT
>TRBJ2-7|NA|TRBV11-2|NA
CASSLNPGKRYEQYF
TGTGCCAGCAGCTTGAACCCGGGAAAAAGGTACGAGCAGTACTTC
>TRBJ2-1|TRBD2|TRBV7-2|few
CASSLAGGRGGYEQFF
TGTGCCAGCAGCTTAGCGGGGGGACGGGGAGGGTATGAGCAGTTCTTC
>TRBJ1-2|NA|TRBV5-1|NA
CASSLDQRQFYGYTF
TGCGCCAGCAGCTTGGACCAGAGACAGTTCTATGGCTACACCTTC
>TRBJ2-2|NA|TRBV9|NA
CASSPDQGGGELFF
TGTGCCAGCAGCCCCGACCAGGGGGGCGGGGAGCTGTTTTTT
>TRBJ2-5|NA|TRBV7-9|NA
CASSLDGGTQYF
TGTGCCAGCAGCTTAGACGGTGGGACCCAGTACTTC
>TRBJ2-2|TRBD2|TRBV3-1/TRBV3-2|once
CASSLTSATGTGELFF
TGTGCCAGCAGCCTCACTAGCGCCACGGGCACCGGGGAGCTGTTTTTT
>TRBJ2-7|TRBD2|TRBV29-1|NA
CSVALAGGIVHEQYF
TGCAGCGTTGCGCTAGCGGGGGGAATAGTTCACGAGCAGTACTTC
>TRBJ1-4|NA|TRBV11-2|NA
CASSLDRPNEKLFF
TGTGCCAGCAGCTTAGACAGACCGAATGAAAAACTGTTTTTT
>TRBJ2-7|TRBD2|TRBV7-2|NA
CASSRQSGSNEQYF
TGTGCCAGCAGCCGCCAGAGCGGGAGTAACGAGCAGTACTTC
>TRBJ2-7|TRBD1|TRBV7-8|once
CASSPNRGLYF
TGTGCCAGCAGTCCTAACAGGGGCCTTTACTTC
>TRBJ1-6|NA|TRBV5-1|NA
CASSPDEAYNSPLHF
TGCGCCAGCAGCCCGGACGAGGCTTATAATTCACCCCTCCACTTT
>TRBJ2-2|NA|TRBV30|NA
CAWVPGQGGTGELFF
TGTGCCTGGGTTCCGGGGCAGGGTGGCACCGGGGAGCTGTTTTTT
>TRBJ2-7|NA|TRBV28|NA
CASSSGSVHSSYEQYF
TGTGCCAGCAGTTCGGGGTCAGTTCACAGCTCCTACGAGCAGTACTTC
>TRBJ1-2|NA|TRBV7-2|NA
CASSLEWQSSGYTF
TGTGCCAGCAGCTTAGAATGGCAGAGTAGTGGCTACACCTTC
>TRBJ1-3|NA|TRBV10-3|few
CAISAQLGGQGNTIYF
TGTGCCATCAGTGCCCAGCTGGGGGGGCAAGGAAACACCATATATTTT
>TRBJ1-1|TRBD1|TRBV7-2|NA
CASSGQGFYTEAFF
TGTGCCAGCAGTGGACAGGGTTTTTACACTGAAGCTTTCTTT
>TRBJ1-4|TRBD1|TRBV4-2|NA
CASSRDRAGEKLFF
TGTGCCAGCAGCCGGGACAGGGCGGGGGAAAAACTGTTTTTT
>TRBJ1-2|NA|TRBV28|NA
CASSLKEGLRSGYTF
TGTGCCAGCAGTTTAAAAGAGGGATTGAGGTCCGGCTACACCTTC
>TRBJ2-7|TRBD1|TRBV28|NA
CASSSVSGTGRDEQYF
TGTGCCAGCAGTTCCGTCTCCGGGACAGGGAGGGACGAGCAGTACTTC
>TRBJ2-3|NA|TRBV27|NA
CASSFRRHSSTDTQYF
TGTGCCAGCAGCTTCAGACGACATTCTAGCACAGATACGCAGTATTTT
>TRBJ1-5|NA|TRBV28|NA
CASEIAGNQPQHF
TGTGCCAGTGAAATTGCGGGGAATCAGCCCCAGCATTTT
>TRBJ1-6|NA|TRBV3-1/TRBV3-2|NA
CASSQVGPNNSPLHF
TGTGCCAGCAGCCAAGTGGGACCCAATAATTCACCCCTCCACTTT
>TRBJ2-7|NA|TRBV28|NA
CASSKAYPYEQYF
TGTGCCAGCAGCAAGGCTTACCCCTACGAGCAGTACTTC
>TRBJ2-3|TRBD2|TRBV5-6|once
CASSLPGLVSTDTQYF
TGTGCCAGCAGCTTACCGGGACTAGTGTCCACAGATACGCAGTATTTT
>TRBJ2-7|TRBD1|TRBV5-1|NA
CASSGDSYEQYF
TGCGCCAGCAGCGGGGACAGTTACGAGCAGTACTTC
>TRBJ1-1|NA|TRBV29-1|NA
CSVDDTGMNTEAFF
TGCAGCGTAGACGATACAGGTATGAACACTGAAGCTTTCTTT
>TRBJ2-7|NA|TRBV2|NA
CASSDHQYEQYF
TGTGCCAGCAGTGATCACCAATACGAGCAGTACTTC
>TRBJ2-1|TRBD2|TRBV28|NA
CASSPLLAGGINEQFF
TGTGCCAGCAGTCCCTTACTAGCGGGAGGGATTAATGAGCAGTTCTTC